The text below deals with one TCR beta chain. Its target is not known. The record originates from a study of CD8 T cell repertoires and HIV-1 epitope variants. Measured with immunoSEQ multiplex PCR; TCRdb has only the in-frame clones, and not every one. Seen here are roughly 4,900 clones, roughly 67% observed once, and the top ten hold roughly two fifths. Trimming cost V 0 bases and J 3 bases, with 9 bases left between them. The CDR3 runs to 14 residues. Germline V gene sequence: CDR1 SGHDT, CDR2 YYEEEE. Notes on the study in general: The assay identified only TCR beta chains of antigen-proliferating T cells.

The sample consisted of cultured CD8+ T cells derived from PBMCs. The chain combines TRBV5-6 with TRBJ1-1; no definite D call. This receptor was obtained from a male donor with HIV. The CDR3 loop is CASSLVGKDTEAFF. As DNA, the CDR3 is TGTGCCAGCAGCTTGGTGGGGAAAGACACTGAAGCTTTCTTT.